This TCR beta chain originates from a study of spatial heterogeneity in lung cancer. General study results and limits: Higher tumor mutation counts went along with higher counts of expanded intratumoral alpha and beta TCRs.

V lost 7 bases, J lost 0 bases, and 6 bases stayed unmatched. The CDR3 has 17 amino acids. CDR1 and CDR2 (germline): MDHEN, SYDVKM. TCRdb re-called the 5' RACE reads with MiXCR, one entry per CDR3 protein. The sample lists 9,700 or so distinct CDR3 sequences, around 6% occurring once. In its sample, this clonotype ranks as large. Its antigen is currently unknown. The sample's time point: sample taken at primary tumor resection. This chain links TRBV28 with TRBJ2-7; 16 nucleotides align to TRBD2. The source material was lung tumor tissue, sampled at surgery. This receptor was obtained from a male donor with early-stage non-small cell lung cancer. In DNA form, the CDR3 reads TGTGCCAGCACCGGGACTAGCGGGAGGGTTAGCTCCTACGAGCAGTACTTC. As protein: CASTGTSGRVSSYEQYF.